The clone carrying this T cell receptor (beta chain) was observed many times. These data come from a study of blood T cells in healthy people across ages. Using a J-beta primer mix together with a sample-barcoded 5' primer, a second PCR was run for roughly 6 to 12 cycles. TCRdb recomputed calls from the 5' RACE reads with MiXCR, one row per CDR3 protein. The sample comprises approximately 1.5 million distinct CDR3 sequences, about 35% of which are singletons, and around 11% rests with the top ten. The study recruited healthy Caucasian donors from Russia who were aged about 6 to 90. CDR3 length: 15 residues. Germline V gene sequence: CDR1 ENHRY, CDR2 SYGVKD. V lost 3 bases to trimming and J lost 9 bases, with 18 bases between them.

This TCR was recovered from a woman under 40 in good health. Sequenced sample: blood. V is TRBV10-3 and J is TRBJ2-1; the D gene could be TRBD1 or TRBD2 (5 bases each). The CDR3 coding sequence is TGTGCCATCAGTGAAATCGGGACCCTTAGGTTTGAGCAGTTCTTC. Protein: CAISEIGTLRFEQFF.